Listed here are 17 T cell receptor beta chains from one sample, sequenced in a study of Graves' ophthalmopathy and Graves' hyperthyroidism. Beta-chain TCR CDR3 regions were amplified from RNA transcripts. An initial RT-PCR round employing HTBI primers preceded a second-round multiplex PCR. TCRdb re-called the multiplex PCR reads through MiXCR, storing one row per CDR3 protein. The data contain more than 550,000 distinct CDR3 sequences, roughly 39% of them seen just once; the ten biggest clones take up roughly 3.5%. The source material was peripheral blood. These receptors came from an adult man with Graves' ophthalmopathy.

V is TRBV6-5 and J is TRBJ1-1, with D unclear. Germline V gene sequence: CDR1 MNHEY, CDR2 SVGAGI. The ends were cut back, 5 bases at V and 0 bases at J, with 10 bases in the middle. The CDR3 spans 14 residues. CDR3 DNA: TGTGCCAGCAGTCACCATGGGATGAACACTGAAGCTTTCTTT. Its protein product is CASSHHGMNTEAFF.

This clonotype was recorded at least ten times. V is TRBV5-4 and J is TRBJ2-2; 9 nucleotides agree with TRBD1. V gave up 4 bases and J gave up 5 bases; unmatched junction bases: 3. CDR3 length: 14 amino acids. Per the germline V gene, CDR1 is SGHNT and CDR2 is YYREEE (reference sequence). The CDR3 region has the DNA TGTGCCAGCAGCCAAGGGACAGGGACCGGGGAGCTGTTTTTT. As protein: CASSQGTGTGELFF.

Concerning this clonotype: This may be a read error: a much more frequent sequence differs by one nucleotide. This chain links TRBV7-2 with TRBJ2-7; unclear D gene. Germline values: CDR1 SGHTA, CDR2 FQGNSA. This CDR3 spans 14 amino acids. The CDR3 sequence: CASRLVRLAYEQYF. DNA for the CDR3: TGTGCCAGCAGGTTAGTTCGGCTAGCCTACGAGCAGTACTTC.

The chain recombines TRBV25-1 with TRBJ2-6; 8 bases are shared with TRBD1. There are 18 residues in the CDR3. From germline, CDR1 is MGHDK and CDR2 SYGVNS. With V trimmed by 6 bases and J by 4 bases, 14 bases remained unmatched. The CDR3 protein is CASSQIGQGRFGANVLTF. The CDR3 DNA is TGTGCCAGCAGCCAAATCGGACAGGGAAGGTTCGGGGCCAACGTCCTGACTTTC.

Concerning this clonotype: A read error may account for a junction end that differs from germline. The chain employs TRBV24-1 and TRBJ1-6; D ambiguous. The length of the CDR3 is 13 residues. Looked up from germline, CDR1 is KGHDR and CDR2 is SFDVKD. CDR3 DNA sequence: TGTGCCCCCAGAAGCTCCTATAATTCACCCCTCCACTTT. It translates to CAPRSSYNSPLHF.

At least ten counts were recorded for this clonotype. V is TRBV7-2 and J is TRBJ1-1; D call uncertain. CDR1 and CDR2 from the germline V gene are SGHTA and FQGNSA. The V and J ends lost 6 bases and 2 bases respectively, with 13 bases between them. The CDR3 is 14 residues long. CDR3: CASSLRGDNTEAFF. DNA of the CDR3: TGTGCCAGCAGTCTTCGGGGTGATAACACTGAAGCTTTCTTT.

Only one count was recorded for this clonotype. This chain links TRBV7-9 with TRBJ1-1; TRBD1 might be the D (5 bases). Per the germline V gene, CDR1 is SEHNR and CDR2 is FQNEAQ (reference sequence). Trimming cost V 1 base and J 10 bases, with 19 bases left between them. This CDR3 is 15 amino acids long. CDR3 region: CASSLGGDENPVAFF. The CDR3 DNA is TGTGCCAGCAGCTTAGGGGGGGACGAAAACCCCGTAGCTTTCTTT.

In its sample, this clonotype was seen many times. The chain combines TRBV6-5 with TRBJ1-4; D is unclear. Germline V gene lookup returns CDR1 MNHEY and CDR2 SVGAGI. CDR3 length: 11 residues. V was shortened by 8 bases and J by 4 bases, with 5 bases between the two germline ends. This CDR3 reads CASQNNEKLFF. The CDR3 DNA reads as TGTGCCAGCCAGAATAATGAAAAACTGTTTTTT.

The CDR3 DNA reads as TGTGCCTGGAGTGTATCGGTCAGAAGCTACGAGCAGTACTTC. It yields the protein CAWSVSVRSYEQYF. The chain links TRBV10-3 to TRBJ2-7; D not certain. CDR1 and CDR2 from the germline V gene are ENHRY and SYGVKD. The CDR3 length is 14 residues. V was clipped by 11 bases and J by 3 bases, with 20 bases between them.

CDR3 sequence reads: CSARGVGRGVLSGTEAFF. CDR3 coding DNA: TGCAGTGCTAGGGGGGTGGGCAGGGGCGTCTTGTCGGGCACTGAAGCTTTCTTT. The rearrangement links TRBV20-1 to TRBJ1-1, with D possibly matching TRBD1 (6 bases). This CDR3 spans 18 amino acids. V dropped 3 bases and J dropped 4 bases, with 27 bases sitting between them. Germline assignment: CDR1 DFQATT and CDR2 SNEGSKA (reference sequence).

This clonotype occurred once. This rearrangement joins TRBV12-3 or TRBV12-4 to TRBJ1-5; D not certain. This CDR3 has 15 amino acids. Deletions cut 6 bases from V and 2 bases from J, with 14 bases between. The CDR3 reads CASSQGWLGNQPQHF. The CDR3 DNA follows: TGTGCCAGCAGCCAAGGGTGGCTCGGCAATCAGCCCCAGCATTTT.

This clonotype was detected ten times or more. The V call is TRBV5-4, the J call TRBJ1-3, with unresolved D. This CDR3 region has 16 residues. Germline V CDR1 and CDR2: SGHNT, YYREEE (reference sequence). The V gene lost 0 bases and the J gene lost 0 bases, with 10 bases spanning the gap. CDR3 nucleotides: TGTGCCAGCAGCTTGGAGGGTCCTCGCTCTGGAAACACCATATATTTT. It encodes CASSLEGPRSGNTIYF.

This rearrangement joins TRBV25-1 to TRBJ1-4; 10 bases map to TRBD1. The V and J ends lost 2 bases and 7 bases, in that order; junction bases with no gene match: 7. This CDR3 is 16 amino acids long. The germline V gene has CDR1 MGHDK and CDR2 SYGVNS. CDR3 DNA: TGTGCCAGCAGTGAACGGGGGACAGGGGACGGTGAAAAACTGTTTTTT. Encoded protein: CASSERGTGDGEKLFF.

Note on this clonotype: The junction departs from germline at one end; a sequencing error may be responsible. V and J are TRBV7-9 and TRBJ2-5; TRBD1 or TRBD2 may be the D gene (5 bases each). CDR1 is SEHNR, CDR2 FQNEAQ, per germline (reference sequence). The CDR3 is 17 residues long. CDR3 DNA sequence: TGTGCCAACAGCTTAATGTATGGGACGTACTACCAAGAGACCCAGTACTTC. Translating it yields CANSLMYGTYYQETQYF.

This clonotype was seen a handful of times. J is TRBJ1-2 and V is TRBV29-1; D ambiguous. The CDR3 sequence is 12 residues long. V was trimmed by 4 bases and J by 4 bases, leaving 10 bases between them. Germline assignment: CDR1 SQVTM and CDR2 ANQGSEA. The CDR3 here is CSVGLAGYGYTF. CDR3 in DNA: TGCAGCGTTGGACTAGCGGGCTATGGCTACACCTTC.

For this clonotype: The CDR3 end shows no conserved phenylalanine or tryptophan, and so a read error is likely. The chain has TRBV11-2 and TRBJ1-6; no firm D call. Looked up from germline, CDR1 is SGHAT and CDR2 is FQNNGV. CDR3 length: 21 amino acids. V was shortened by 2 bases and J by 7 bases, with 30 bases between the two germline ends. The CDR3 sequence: CASSLPRMESRVPPQNSPLHY. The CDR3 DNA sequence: TGTGCCAGCAGCTTACCTAGGATGGAGAGTCGAGTCCCACCCCAAAATTCACCCCTCCACTAT.

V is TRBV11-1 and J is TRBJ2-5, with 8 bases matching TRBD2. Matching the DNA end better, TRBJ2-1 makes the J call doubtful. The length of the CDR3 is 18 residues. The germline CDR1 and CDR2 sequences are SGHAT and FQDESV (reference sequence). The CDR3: CASSSSVRAGENYNEQFF. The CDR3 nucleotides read TGTGCCAGCAGCTCCTCCGTCCGAGCGGGAGAAAACTACAATGAGCAGTTCTTC.